The 32 T cell receptor beta chains presented below share a single source sample, sequenced in a study of blood T cell repertoires in COVID-19. Some clones are missing from TCRdb's copy, which holds only in-frame ones; the method was immunoSEQ multiplex PCR. The sample shows 100,000 to 120,000 clones, 65% to 90% of them seen only once. Sequencing was done on a sample of peripheral blood. These receptors were collected from a woman aged 60-75 years with acute or convalescent COVID-19.

The V call is TRBV15, the J call TRBJ1-1, with D possibly matching TRBD1 (5 bases). The CDR3 runs to 14 residues. Trimming stripped 1 base from V and 0 bases from J, with 6 bases between. The germline V gene has CDR1 LNHNV and CDR2 YYDKDF (reference sequence). CDR3 in amino acids: CATSRGQLNTEAFF. The CDR3 DNA reads as TGTGCCACCAGCAGAGGACAGCTGAACACTGAAGCTTTCTTT.

The CDR3 sequence is CASSTSGYTEAFF. Here the CDR3 DNA reads TGTGCCAGCAGCACCTCAGGGTACACTGAAGCTTTCTTT. The J gene is TRBJ1-1, the V gene TRBV6-6, with D possibly TRBD1 on 5 matching bases. Deletions cut 6 bases from V and 3 bases from J, with 11 bases between. The CDR3 runs to 13 residues. Germline V gives CDR1 MNHNY, CDR2 SVGAGI (reference sequence).

This clone has just one count. The V and J genes are TRBV4-2 and TRBJ2-7, with TRBD2 as a possible D gene (5 bases). The CDR3 is 13 residues long. Germline CDR1 reads LGHNA; CDR2 reads YNFKEQ. The ends were cut back, 4 bases at V and 1 base at J, with 8 bases in the middle. CDR3 in DNA: TGTGCCAGCAGCCCGGGGATATCCTACGAGCAGTACTTC. Translating it yields CASSPGISYEQYF.

The V gene is TRBV4-1, the J gene TRBJ2-3, with D possibly matching TRBD1 (5 bases). V lost 0 bases and J lost 4, with 14 bases in between. The CDR3 has 16 residues. Germline CDR1 MGHRA, CDR2 YSYEKL. This CDR3 is CASSQEGLGRADTQYF. The CDR3 DNA sequence: TGCGCCAGCAGCCAAGAGGGCTTGGGGCGAGCAGATACGCAGTATTTT.

CDR3 in DNA: TGTGCCAGCTCCCTGACAGGGAGGGCTTTCTTT. Amino acids: CASSLTGRAFF. The chain combines TRBV18 with TRBJ1-1, with 7 bases aligning to TRBD1. Losses at the gene ends were 6 bases for V and 11 bases for J; bases not matched to a gene: 6. This CDR3 is 11 amino acids long. Germline V gene data show CDR1 as KGHSH and CDR2 as LQKENI.

This clone was seen a single time. The chain carries TRBV18 and TRBJ1-1; D is undetermined. This CDR3 is built from 12 residues. Germline CDR1 is KGHSH and CDR2 is LQKENI. V was cut by 4 bases and J by 1 base, with 4 bases left in between. The CDR3 sequence: CASSQANTEAFF. The CDR3 bases are TGTGCCAGCTCACAAGCGAACACTGAAGCTTTCTTT.

The chain recombines TRBV10-3 with TRBJ2-7; a possible D gene is TRBD1 (6 bases). Trimming removed 5 bases at V and 0 bases at J, with 8 bases between. The V gene's germline CDR1 is ENHRY and CDR2 SYGVKD. CDR3 length: 13 amino acids. This CDR3 is CAISRDISYEQYF. Written as DNA, the CDR3 is TGTGCCATCAGTCGGGACATCTCCTACGAGCAGTACTTC.

J is TRBJ2-1 and V is TRBV5-4; D gene unclear. The CDR3 runs to 17 residues. Germline-derived CDR1 and CDR2 are SGHNT and YYREEE (reference sequence). V lost 0 bases, J lost 0 bases, and 13 bases lay in between. CDR3 nucleotide sequence: TGTGCCAGCAGCTTGGGCGCCATCCCGAGCTCCTACAATGAGCAGTTCTTC. Translated: CASSLGAIPSSYNEQFF.

V usage is TRBV6-1 and J usage is TRBJ2-7; D is unresolved. Trimming removed 1 base from V and 6 bases from J, with 4 bases in between. The CDR3 covers 11 residues. Germline loops: CDR1 MNHNS, CDR2 SASEGT. CDR3 sequence reads: CASSEVIEQYF. The CDR3 DNA follows: TGTGCCAGCAGTGAAGTTATCGAGCAGTACTTC.

This sequence joins TRBV2 and TRBJ1-1, with 8 bases matching TRBD1. V trimming: 6 bases; J trimming: 7 bases; junction bases outside the gene matches: 1. CDR3 size: 11 residues. Germline loops: CDR1 SNHLY, CDR2 FYNNEI. CDR3 loop: CASRGQVEAFF. The DNA for the CDR3 is TGTGCCAGCAGGGGACAGGTTGAAGCTTTCTTT. Combining the CDR3 with reference TRBV2 and TRBJ1-1 gives the whole variable domain EPEVTQTPSHQVTQMGQEVILRCVPISNHLYFYWYRQILGQKVEFLVSFYNNEISEKSEIFDDQFSVERPDGSNFTLKIRSTKLEDSAMYFCASRGQVEAFFGQGTRLTVV.

V and J are TRBV5-1 and TRBJ1-1, with D unresolved. The V gene lost 2 bases and the J gene lost 0 bases, with 14 bases spanning the gap. This CDR3 is built from 16 residues. CDR1 is SGHRS and CDR2 is YFSETQ in the germline V gene. The CDR3 reads CASSFAPQSMNTEAFF. The DNA for the CDR3 is TGCGCCAGCAGCTTCGCACCACAGTCCATGAACACTGAAGCTTTCTTT.

The rearrangement links TRBV24-1 to TRBJ1-5, with 7 bases aligning to TRBD1. The germline V gene encodes CDR1 KGHDR and CDR2 SFDVKD. The CDR3 spans 14 residues. The V segment lost 4 bases and the J segment 6 bases; nucleotides outside the gene matches: 5. The CDR3 coding sequence is TGTGCCACCAGTGACCTACAGGGGACTCAGCCCCAGCATTTT. The encoded protein is CATSDLQGTQPQHF.

This chain connects TRBV21-1 to TRBJ2-1; the table's TRBD2 call for D was not verified on the DNA. TRBV21-1 is a recognized pseudogene. CDR3 length: 19 amino acids. The CDR3 DNA is TGTGCCAGCAGCGCAAAGGGACTAGCGGGGGCCAGCTCCTACAATGAGCAGTTCTTC. Translating it yields CASSAKGLAGASSYNEQFF.

This clone was observed once. This chain joins TRBV6-2 or TRBV6-3 and TRBJ1-6; 7 bases map to TRBD1. CDR3 length: 14 residues. The ends lost 2 bases at V and 8 bases at J; junction bases unmatched: 3. CDR1 and CDR2 from the germline V gene are MNHEY and SVGEGT. As DNA, the CDR3 is TGTGCCAGCAGTTACGACAGGGCAGATTCACCCCTCCACTTT. Translated, it gives CASSYDRADSPLHF.

The chain employs TRBV7-6 and TRBJ1-2; weak D call: TRBD1 (5 bases). Trimming stripped 2 bases from V and 5 bases from J, with 15 bases between. The germline gives CDR1 SGHVS, CDR2 FNYEAQ. This CDR3 has 15 amino acids. As DNA, the CDR3 is TGTGCCAGCAGCTTACAGGGATCTTACCGTTATGGCTACACCTTC. Translated, it gives CASSLQGSYRYGYTF.

This clone has just one count. CDR3 DNA sequence: TGTGCCAGCAGCTTGTGGGACTTAGATACGCAGTATTTT. Its protein is CASSLWDLDTQYF. The rearrangement links TRBV5-4 to TRBJ2-3, with a possible D match to TRBD2 (6 bases). V was trimmed by 1 base and J by 5 bases, leaving 8 bases between them. This CDR3 has 13 residues. Per germline, CDR1 SGHNT and CDR2 YYREEE (reference sequence).

The V gene is TRBV6-5, the J gene TRBJ2-3; 11 bases are a match to TRBD2. CDR3 length: 15 amino acids. The V segment lost 2 bases and the J segment 4 bases; nucleotides outside the gene matches: 2. In germline, CDR1 is MNHEY, CDR2 SVGAGI. The CDR3 here is CASSYVAGGPDTQYF. The CDR3 nucleotides read TGTGCCAGCAGTTACGTAGCGGGGGGGCCAGATACGCAGTATTTT.

The chain employs TRBV4-3 and TRBJ1-4; the match to TRBD1 covers 7 bases. The CDR3 spans 15 residues. The V segment lost 3 bases and the J segment 8 bases; nucleotides outside the gene matches: 9. CDR1 and CDR2 (germline): LGHNA, YSLEER. The CDR3, as DNA: TGCGCCAGCAGCCAGTATGACAGGGTTGGGGAAAAACTGTTTTTT. Amino acid sequence: CASSQYDRVGEKLFF.

This clone was seen many times. This chain uses TRBV28 with TRBJ1-1; perhaps TRBD1 as D (6 bases). Trimming stripped 2 bases from V and 7 bases from J, with 17 bases between. The CDR3 has 15 residues. Germline V gene sequence: CDR1 MDHEN, CDR2 SYDVKM. This CDR3 reads CASSLRGIMRSEAFF. CDR3 nucleotides: TGTGCCAGCAGTTTAAGGGGGATCATGCGAAGTGAAGCTTTCTTT.

The chain uses TRBV7-9 and TRBJ1-1, with 10 bases that match TRBD1. V was pared by 5 bases and J by 0 bases, with 12 bases of the junction left unmatched. The CDR3 loop spans 18 amino acids. CDR1 and CDR2 from the germline V gene are SEHNR and FQNEAQ (reference sequence). DNA of the CDR3: TGTGCCAGCAGCCGCACCGGGACAGGGGAATTAATGAACACTGAAGCTTTCTTT. It codes for CASSRTGTGELMNTEAFF.

The genes are TRBV7-3 and TRBJ2-2; 11 nucleotides match TRBD2. Per germline, CDR1 SGHTA and CDR2 FQGTGA. CDR3 length: 15 residues. V was clipped by 5 bases and J by 4 bases; unmatched bases: 3. The CDR3 DNA follows: TGTGCCAGCAGCACTAGCGGGGGTGTCACCGGGGAGCTGTTTTTT. It is translated as CASSTSGGVTGELFF.

The rearrangement links TRBV7-2 to TRBJ1-6; tentative D call: TRBD1 (5 bases). The CDR3 contains 15 residues. The germline V gene encodes CDR1 SGHTA and CDR2 FQGNSA. Deletions cut 1 base from V and 8 bases from J, with 12 bases between. In DNA form, the CDR3 reads TGTGCCAGCAGCTTAGTCGGGGGGTCGGATTCACCCCTCCACTTT. Its protein is CASSLVGGSDSPLHF.

The gene calls are TRBV19 and TRBJ1-1, with D possibly matching TRBD1 (5 bases). Trimming cost V 3 bases and J 4 bases, with 12 bases left between them. Germline assignment: CDR1 LNHDA and CDR2 SQIVND (reference sequence). The CDR3 covers 14 residues. The CDR3 region is CASSIGQGTTEAFF. The CDR3 bases are TGTGCCAGTAGTATTGGCCAGGGAACCACTGAAGCTTTCTTT.

This clone was seen once. The chain joins TRBV29-1 to TRBJ1-6; D is perhaps TRBD1 (6 bases). The CDR3 has 13 amino acids. Trimming left V 8 bases short and J 5 bases short, with 13 bases between. Per the germline V gene, CDR1 is SQVTM and CDR2 is ANQGSEA. The CDR3 bases are TGCAGCACCCGGGACAATAATAATTCACCCCTCCACTTT. It codes for CSTRDNNNSPLHF.

Comments on this clone: Additional DNA sequences in this sample encode the identical CDR3. The CDR3 spells CASSYSAGGGQPQHF. The CDR3 DNA reads as TGTGCCAGCAGTTACTCGGCAGGGGGCGGACAGCCCCAGCATTTT. The chain carries TRBV6-5 and TRBJ1-5, with 8 positions matching TRBD1. The J segment lost 7 bases and the V segment lost 0 bases, leaving 5 bases of the junction unmatched. CDR1 and CDR2 (germline): MNHEY, SVGAGI. This CDR3 is 15 amino acids long.

The chain is built from TRBV2 and TRBJ1-1; D remains unclear. This CDR3 comprises 11 residues. CDR1 and CDR2 (germline): SNHLY, FYNNEI. V lost 9 bases to trimming and J lost 1 base, with 6 bases between them. The CDR3 nucleotides are TGTGCCAGTACAGAGAACACTGAAGCTTTCTTT. It encodes CASTENTEAFF. The complete variable domain, with remaining parts taken from reference TRBV2 and TRBJ1-1, reads EPEVTQTPSHQVTQMGQEVILRCVPISNHLYFYWYRQILGQKVEFLVSFYNNEISEKSEIFDDQFSVERPDGSNFTLKIRSTKLEDSAMYFCASTENTEAFFGQGTRLTVV.

The CDR3 DNA follows: TGTGCCTGGAGTCGTAAGGGGTCGCGCAATGAGCAGTTCTTC. It encodes CAWSRKGSRNEQFF. This sequence joins TRBV30 and TRBJ2-1, with D perhaps matching TRBD1 (5 bases). This CDR3 region has 14 residues. CDR1 and CDR2 (germline): GTSNPN, SVGIG (reference sequence). V was trimmed by 2 bases and J by 6 bases, leaving 14 bases between them. Together with reference TRBV30 and TRBJ2-1, the CDR3 gives the full variable domain: SQTIHQWPATLVQPVGSPLSLECTVEGTSNPNLYWYRQAAGRGLQLLFYSVGIGQISSEVPQNLSASRPQDRQFILSSKKLLLSDSGFYLCAWSRKGSRNEQFFGPGTRLTVL.

The J gene is TRBJ2-7, the V gene TRBV10-1, with 9 nucleotides matching TRBD2. Germline loops: CDR1 WNHNN, CDR2 SYGVQD (reference sequence). Unmatched junction bases numbered 3, after V lost 5 bases and J lost 4 bases. This CDR3 comprises 13 residues. CDR3 nucleotides: TGCGCCAGCAGTAGCGGGGGGATTTACGAGCAGTACTTC. Protein product: CASSSGGIYEQYF.

This clone was recorded once. The chain employs TRBV28 and TRBJ1-2; 8 nucleotides agree with TRBD1. With V trimmed by 8 bases and J by 5 bases, 10 bases remained unmatched. CDR1 MDHEN and CDR2 SYDVKM come from the germline V gene. This CDR3 is built from 14 residues. The DNA for the CDR3 is TGTGCCAGCTCCGACCTAGACAGGGGATATGGCTACACCTTC. Translating gives CASSDLDRGYGYTF.

V usage is TRBV12-5 and J usage is TRBJ2-5, with 10 nucleotides matching TRBD2. The CDR3 length is 16 residues. Per the germline V gene, CDR1 is LGHNT and CDR2 is FRNRAP. Losses at the gene ends were 5 bases for V and 5 bases for J; bases not matched to a gene: 11. CDR3 in amino acids: CASGPGASGGAETQYF. The CDR3 DNA follows: TGTGCTAGTGGTCCCGGAGCCAGCGGGGGGGCGGAGACCCAGTACTTC. Together with reference TRBV12-5 and TRBJ2-5, the CDR3 gives the full variable domain: DARVTQTPRHKVTEMGQEVTMRCQPILGHNTVFWYRQTMMQGLELLAYFRNRAPLDDSGMPKDRFSAEMPDATLATLKIQPSEPRDSAVYFCASGPGASGGAETQYFGPGTRLLVL.

This chain joins TRBV12-3 or TRBV12-4 and TRBJ2-1; TRBD1 matches 8 bases. This CDR3 contains 12 residues. Germline trimming cut 9 bases from V and 6 bases from J; bases unmatched to any gene: 4. DNA for the CDR3: TGTGCCAGTCGGACAGGGACCAATGAGCAGTTCTTC. This codes for CASRTGTNEQFF.

The chain combines TRBV2 with TRBJ2-1; D not resolved. V lost 10 bases and J 6 bases, leaving 19 bases between the germline ends. CDR1 and CDR2 (germline): SNHLY, FYNNEI. CDR3 length equals 14 residues. CDR3 DNA sequence: TGTGCCACCCTGTCGTCCGAGTCGAGCAATGAGCAGTTCTTC. Amino acid sequence: CATLSSESSNEQFF.